The 22 T cell receptor beta chains listed next were all sequenced from one sample in a study of blood T cell repertoires in COVID-19. Sequenced by immunoSEQ multiplex PCR; TCRdb stores in-frame clones only, minus some. The sample lists roughly 230,000 clones; roughly 81% were seen once. The source material was peripheral blood. The source of these receptors is a middle-aged man with acute or convalescent COVID-19.

The chain has TRBV5-1 and TRBJ1-1; D is uncertain. This CDR3 has 13 amino acids. The germline CDR1 and CDR2 sequences are SGHRS and YFSETQ. With 1 base removed from V and 8 bases from J, the gap between germline ends came to 12 bases. The CDR3 here is CASSLQVTSEAFF. Here the CDR3 DNA reads TGCGCCAGCAGCTTGCAGGTAACATCCGAAGCTTTCTTT.

The chain uses TRBV2 and TRBJ1-3; TRBD1 agrees at 9 bases. Germline CDR1 SNHLY, CDR2 FYNNEI. V lost 6 bases and J lost 9; bases outside the gene matches: 12. The CDR3 is 15 amino acids. The CDR3 DNA sequence: TGTGCCAGCAGAGCCACAGGGGGCGAAGGTAGCACCATATATTTT. This gives the protein CASRATGGEGSTIYF.

This chain connects TRBV10-3 to TRBJ1-2; 8 bases match TRBD1. With V trimmed by 4 bases and J by 6 bases, 7 bases remained unmatched. CDR1 and CDR2 from the germline V gene are ENHRY and SYGVKD. CDR3 size: 14 residues. Written as DNA, the CDR3 is TGTGCCATCAGTGGACGGACAGGGACTGATGGCTACACCTTC. Translating gives CAISGRTGTDGYTF.

The chain carries TRBV6-5 and TRBJ1-2, with 9 bases aligning to TRBD1. CDR3 length: 14 amino acids. V trimming: 4 bases; J trimming: 7 bases; junction bases outside the gene matches: 7. The germline CDR1 and CDR2 sequences are MNHEY and SVGAGI. CDR3 amino acids: CASSLITGGGGYTF. The CDR3 DNA follows: TGTGCCAGCAGTTTAATTACAGGGGGCGGTGGCTACACCTTC.

The J gene is TRBJ1-6, the V gene TRBV3-1 (or the pseudogene TRBV3-2); D not resolved. Looked up from germline, CDR1 is LGHDT and CDR2 is YNNKEL (reference sequence). The V end lost 1 base, the J end lost 4 bases, and 8 bases lay between the germline ends. The CDR3 runs to 15 residues. CDR3 protein: CASSQAQVYNSPLHF. CDR3 DNA sequence: TGTGCCAGCAGCCAAGCCCAGGTTTATAATTCACCCCTCCACTTT.

In this sample, this clone turned up once. This chain links TRBV30 with TRBJ1-2; D remains unclear. Per germline, CDR1 GTSNPN and CDR2 SVGIG (reference sequence). The CDR3 sequence is 15 residues long. V lost 4 bases, J lost 7 bases, and 22 bases lay in between. CDR3 region: CAWISSTTTKSGYTF. The CDR3, as DNA: TGTGCCTGGATTTCCTCTACCACTACTAAGAGTGGCTACACCTTC.

The chain is built from TRBV4-1 and TRBJ2-7; a possible D gene is TRBD2 (5 bases). This CDR3 is built from 17 residues. CDR1 and CDR2 from the germline V gene are MGHRA and YSYEKL. Trimming stripped 4 bases from V and 1 base from J, with 20 bases between. CDR3 loop: CASSRSTGGSESYEQYF. The CDR3 DNA reads TGCGCCAGCAGCCGAAGTACCGGAGGTTCCGAGTCCTACGAGCAGTACTTC.

On this clone itself: The same CDR3 can be traced to other DNA sequences in this sample. This chain connects TRBV6-4 to TRBJ1-1; D is unclear. CDR1 and CDR2 (germline): MRHNA, SNTAGT. Between the trimmed V and J ends, which lost 4 bases and 1 base, there was a span of 10 bases. CDR3 length equals 14 residues. As DNA, the CDR3 is TGTGCCAGCAGTGCGTCGCCAGGGAACACTGAAGCTTTCTTT. The encoded protein is CASSASPGNTEAFF.

This clone came up a few times. The genes are TRBV7-8 and TRBJ1-6; TRBD1 matches 8 bases. The CDR3 consists of 14 residues. CDR1 and CDR2 from the germline V gene are SGHVS and FQNEAQ. Unmatched junction bases numbered 8, after V lost 5 bases and J lost 11 bases. CDR3 loop: CASSLGQGGTPLHF. The CDR3 DNA reads as TGTGCCAGCAGCCTCGGACAGGGTGGTACACCCCTCCACTTT.

CDR3 sequence (DNA): TGTGCCAGTAGTATAGAGAGGGGAGGTGCTGAAGCTTTCTTT. Translating gives CASSIERGGAEAFF. The chain links TRBV19 to TRBJ1-1; the D gene is possibly TRBD1 (5 bases). The CDR3 extends over 14 amino acids. In germline, CDR1 is LNHDA, CDR2 SQIVND (reference sequence). V gave up 0 bases and J gave up 6 bases, with 11 bases separating them. The entire variable domain, with the rest obtained from reference TRBV19 and TRBJ1-1, is as follows: DGGITQSPKYLFRKEGQNVTLSCEQNLNHDAMYWYRQDPGQGLRLIYYSQIVNDFQKGDIAEGYSVSREKKESFPLTVTSAQKNPTAFYLCASSIERGGAEAFFGQGTRLTVV.

A remark on this clone: Additional DNA sequences in this sample encode the identical CDR3. The genes are TRBV5-4 and TRBJ1-1; D uncertain. The CDR3 loop spans 12 amino acids. Trimming stripped 4 bases from V and 3 bases from J, with 7 bases between. CDR1 SGHNT and CDR2 YYREEE come from the germline V gene (reference sequence). The CDR3 is CASSRRDTEAFF. CDR3 sequence (DNA): TGTGCCAGCAGCCGCCGGGACACTGAAGCTTTCTTT.

The rearrangement uses TRBV19 and TRBJ2-7; 8 positions match TRBD1. V lost 6 bases, J lost 2 bases, and 9 bases stayed unmatched. The germline gives CDR1 LNHDA, CDR2 SQIVND (reference sequence). This CDR3 spans 15 amino acids. As DNA, the CDR3 is TGTGCCAGTAGCCTACAGGGGGAAAATACCTACGAGCAGTACTTC. It specifies CASSLQGENTYEQYF.

The chain combines TRBV9 with TRBJ2-1; 9 bases align to TRBD1. CDR3 length: 14 amino acids. V gave up 3 bases and J gave up 7 bases; unmatched junction bases: 5. Germline values: CDR1 SGDLS, CDR2 YYNGEE. The CDR3 reads CASSGQGGSNEQFF. DNA for the CDR3: TGTGCCAGCAGCGGACAGGGGGGTAGTAATGAGCAGTTCTTC.

This chain uses TRBV5-6 with TRBJ2-1, with 8 bases lining up with TRBD2. V was clipped by 3 bases and J by 7 bases; unmatched bases: 0. Germline V gene lookup returns CDR1 SGHDT and CDR2 YYEEEE. This CDR3 has 12 amino acids. In DNA form, the CDR3 reads TGTGCCAGCAGCTCGGGGGGGAATGAGCAGTTCTTC. Residues: CASSSGGNEQFF.

The chain employs TRBV27 and TRBJ1-5; no clear D gene. Germline V gives CDR1 MNHEY, CDR2 SMNVEV (reference sequence). This CDR3 spans 14 amino acids. The V gene lost 7 bases and the J gene lost 2 bases, with 12 bases spanning the gap. The CDR3, as DNA: TGTGCCAGCAAAACTGGAGCGGGCAATCAGCCCCAGCATTTT. This sequence encodes CASKTGAGNQPQHF.

V and J are TRBV6-4 and TRBJ2-1; 10 nucleotides line up with TRBD2. V lost 0 bases, J lost 7 bases, and 6 bases stayed unmatched. Germline CDR1 and CDR2: MRHNA and SNTAGT. The CDR3 runs 16 residues. Here the CDR3 DNA reads TGTGCCAGCAGTGACTCAGTAAGCGGGGGGGCTAATGAGCAGTTCTTC. This encodes CASSDSVSGGANEQFF.

The rearrangement uses TRBV11-2 and TRBJ2-1; D gene uncertain. The V and J ends lost 1 base and 4 bases respectively, with 11 bases between them. Germline V gives CDR1 SGHAT, CDR2 FQNNGV. The CDR3 contains 15 residues. The CDR3 is CASSLGWQPYNEQFF. In DNA form, the CDR3 reads TGTGCCAGCAGCTTAGGTTGGCAACCGTACAATGAGCAGTTCTTC. Full variable domain (remainder filled in from reference TRBV11-2 and TRBJ2-1): EAGVAQSPRYKIIEKRQSVAFWCNPISGHATLYWYQQILGQGPKLLIQFQNNGVVDDSQLPKDRFSAERLKGVDSTLKIQPAKLEDSAVYLCASSLGWQPYNEQFFGPGTRLTVL.

The chain combines TRBV29-1 with TRBJ2-2, with 8 bases aligning to TRBD1. The V and J ends lost 3 bases and 2 bases, in that order; junction bases with no gene match: 11. The CDR3 contains 17 residues. Germline assignment: CDR1 SQVTM and CDR2 ANQGSEA. CDR3 DNA: TGCAGCGTTGATCGACCCGGGACAGGCCCAAACACCGGGGAGCTGTTTTTT. It specifies CSVDRPGTGPNTGELFF.

J is TRBJ2-7 and V is TRBV3-1 (or the pseudogene TRBV3-2); 11 positions agree with TRBD2. Germline CDR1 and CDR2: LGHDT and YNNKEL (reference sequence). The CDR3 contains 19 residues. The V gene end was trimmed by 4 bases and the J gene end by 3 bases; junction bases not matched to a gene: 17. CDR3 nucleotides: TGTGCCAGCAGCCGGGGATCTGGGACTAGCGGAATCTCCTACTACGAGCAGTACTTC. Amino acid sequence: CASSRGSGTSGISYYEQYF.

This chain connects TRBV7-8 to TRBJ2-1, with D possibly being TRBD2 (7 bases). This CDR3 contains 15 residues. Trimming cost V 5 bases and J 3 bases, with 14 bases left between them. CDR1 SGHVS and CDR2 FQNEAQ come from the germline V gene. CDR3 sequence: CASSGRGANYNEQFF. The CDR3 DNA reads TGTGCCAGCAGCGGACGGGGGGCCAACTACAATGAGCAGTTCTTC.

V usage is TRBV27 and J usage is TRBJ1-2; D may be TRBD1 (6 bases). Trimming removed 6 bases at V and 6 bases at J, with 20 bases between. This CDR3 is built from 15 residues. CDR1 and CDR2 (germline): MNHEY, SMNVEV (reference sequence). The CDR3 region is CASSPGTTPRDGYTF. The CDR3, as DNA: TGTGCCAGCAGCCCCGGGACAACCCCTCGGGATGGCTACACCTTC.

The chain is built from TRBV9 and TRBJ1-1; 9 bases are shared with TRBD1. J gave up 1 base and V 10 bases, and 8 bases lay outside the gene matches. The germline V gene encodes CDR1 SGDLS and CDR2 YYNGEE. This CDR3 comprises 14 residues. The CDR3 is CASAGGQGNTEAFF. The CDR3 DNA sequence: TGTGCCTCTGCTGGGGGACAGGGGAACACTGAAGCTTTCTTT.